The 21 T cell receptor beta chains presented below share a single source sample, sequenced in a study of OX40 agonist ivuxolimab in advanced cancers. Repertoires were generated with immunoSEQ multiplex PCR, while TCRdb's copy carries only in-frame clones and drops some. The profile shows approximately 50,000 clones, roughly 83% of them singletons. The specimen comprised CD4+ or CD8+ T cells sorted from blood, sampled in a trial of the OX40 agonist ivuxolimab. These receptors were collected from an adult with an advanced solid tumor such as melanoma, head and neck, liver or kidney cancer.

With respect to this clone: At the DNA level, this CDR3 is encoded by other sequences in the same sample as well. The CDR3 DNA reads TGTGCCAGCTCACCAGGGCTTAACACTGAAGCTTTCTTT. Protein product: CASSPGLNTEAFF. The gene calls are TRBV18 and TRBJ1-1; D is unresolved. The CDR3 spans 13 residues. V lost 2 bases and J 2 bases, leaving 6 bases between the germline ends. The germline gives CDR1 KGHSH, CDR2 LQKENI.

The rearrangement uses TRBV14 and TRBJ2-2; no clear D. Trimming stripped 0 bases from V and 0 bases from J, with 11 bases between. The germline V gene encodes CDR1 SGHDN and CDR2 FVKESK. The CDR3 consists of 17 residues. CDR3 region: CASSQDLPLPNTGELFF. The DNA of the CDR3 is TGTGCCAGCAGCCAAGATCTACCGCTACCGAACACCGGGGAGCTGTTTTTT.

The chain couples TRBV6-5 to TRBJ1-3; D is possibly TRBD1 (5 bases). Trimming removed 5 bases from V and 0 bases from J, with 11 bases in between. CDR1 is MNHEY and CDR2 is SVGAGI in the germline V gene. CDR3 size: 15 residues. The CDR3 sequence: CASSHRLSSGNTIYF. The CDR3 nucleotides read TGTGCCAGCAGTCACAGGCTCTCCTCTGGAAACACCATATATTTT.

The V call is TRBV19, the J call TRBJ2-6; perhaps TRBD1 as D (5 bases). V was pared by 8 bases and J by 1 base, with 21 bases between. The germline gives CDR1 LNHDA, CDR2 SQIVND (reference sequence). The CDR3 totals 18 residues. The CDR3 protein is CASSRAGKGLSGANVLTF. In nucleotides, the CDR3 is TGTGCCAGTTCTCGAGCTGGAAAGGGGTTGTCTGGGGCCAACGTCCTGACTTTC.

The chain uses TRBV11-2 and TRBJ2-5, with D perhaps being TRBD1 or TRBD2 (6 bases each). Trimming removed 1 base at V and 4 bases at J, with 13 bases between. The CDR3 consists of 15 residues. CDR1 is SGHAT and CDR2 is FQNNGV in the germline V gene. For the CDR3, the DNA is TGTGCCAGCAGCTTAGCCGGGGGCGAGGGAGAGACCCAGTACTTC. Amino acids: CASSLAGGEGETQYF.

This clone was seen more than once but under ten times. V gene TRBV15 combines with J gene TRBJ2-7; D is unresolved. Germline V gene data show CDR1 as LNHNV and CDR2 as YYDKDF (reference sequence). The length of the CDR3 is 14 residues. The ends were cut back, 0 bases at V and 0 bases at J, with 6 bases in the middle. CDR3 sequence: CATSRDYVSYEQYF. CDR3 sequence (DNA): TGTGCCACCAGCAGAGATTATGTCTCCTACGAGCAGTACTTC.

CDR3 nucleotides: TGTGCCAGCAGCCTGGGCAGTGCAGATACGCAGTATTTT. Residues: CASSLGSADTQYF. The chain employs TRBV5-4 and TRBJ2-3; no clear D gene. The CDR3 length is 13 residues. V gave up 4 bases and J gave up 4 bases, with 10 bases separating them. The germline CDR1 and CDR2 sequences are SGHNT and YYREEE (reference sequence). The variable domain in full, with the rest retrieved from reference TRBV5-4 and TRBJ2-3, is ETGVTQSPTHLIKTRGQQVTLRCSSQSGHNTVSWYQQALGQGPQFIFQYYREEENGRGNFPPRFSGLQFPNYSSELNVNALELDDSALYLCASSLGSADTQYFGPGTRLTVL.

The chain employs TRBV27 and TRBJ1-1, with 8 bases identical to TRBD1. CDR1 is MNHEY and CDR2 is SMNVEV in the germline V gene (reference sequence). This CDR3 is 14 amino acids long. After removal of 5 bases from V and 0 bases from J, the junction contained 2 bases not matched to a gene. The CDR3 protein is CASSDRGLNTEAFF. The CDR3 DNA reads TGTGCCAGCAGTGACAGGGGTTTGAACACTGAAGCTTTCTTT.

The genes are TRBV5-6 and TRBJ2-7; 15 nucleotides line up with TRBD2. Germline CDR1 is SGHDT and CDR2 is YYEEEE. CDR3 length equals 16 residues. V shed 3 bases, J shed 7 bases, and the junction held 8 bases outside the gene matches. In nucleotides, the CDR3 is TGTGCCAGCAGCTGGACTAGCGGGAGGGCTACATTGGAGCAGTACTTC. This sequence encodes CASSWTSGRATLEQYF.

This chain uses TRBV30 with TRBJ2-7, with 10 bases aligning to TRBD2. The CDR3 has 15 residues. The germline V gene has CDR1 GTSNPN and CDR2 SVGIG (reference sequence). With 3 bases clipped from V and 1 base from J, the junction kept 6 bases outside the gene matches. The CDR3 bases are TGTGCCTGGAGCGCCGGACTAGCGGCATCCTACGAGCAGTACTTC. Translated: CAWSAGLAASYEQYF.

The chain couples TRBV5-4 to TRBJ1-2; the match to TRBD1 covers 8 bases. Germline CDR1 is SGHNT and CDR2 is YYREEE (reference sequence). This CDR3 has 14 residues. With 4 bases clipped from V and 2 bases from J, the junction kept 4 bases outside the gene matches. The CDR3 loop is CASSQGQENYGYTF. CDR3 nucleotides: TGTGCCAGCAGCCAGGGACAGGAGAACTATGGCTACACCTTC.

V and J are TRBV27 and TRBJ2-3; 7 bases match TRBD2. The V gene end was trimmed by 6 bases and the J gene end by 4 bases; junction bases not matched to a gene: 13. CDR3 length: 16 residues. Germline assignment: CDR1 MNHEY and CDR2 SMNVEV (reference sequence). The CDR3 DNA is TGTGCCAGCAGGAAACGTCTGAGCGGGAACCCAGATACGCAGTATTTT. It encodes CASRKRLSGNPDTQYF.

The CDR3 here is CASSLSIAGVGETQYF. Written as DNA, the CDR3 is TGTGCCAGCAGCTTATCAATAGCGGGAGTGGGAGAGACCCAGTACTTC. The V and J genes are TRBV7-9 and TRBJ2-5, with 9 nucleotides matching TRBD2. This CDR3 spans 16 amino acids. The germline gives CDR1 SEHNR, CDR2 FQNEAQ (reference sequence). J gave up 4 bases and V 2 bases, and 8 bases lay outside the gene matches. Variable domain in full (rest from reference TRBV7-9 and TRBJ2-5): DTGVSQNPRHKITKRGQNVTFRCDPISEHNRLYWYRQTLGQGPEFLTYFQNEAQLEKSRLLSDRFSAERPKGSFSTLEIQRTEQGDSAMYLCASSLSIAGVGETQYFGPGTRLLVL.

This clone is a singleton in its sample. The chain recombines TRBV7-3 with TRBJ2-7; tentatively, D is TRBD1 (5 bases). Looked up from germline, CDR1 is SGHTA and CDR2 is FQGTGA. CDR3 size: 15 residues. With 5 bases removed from V and 0 bases from J, the gap between germline ends came to 14 bases. The CDR3 bases are TGTGCCAGCAGCCTAGGGCCAGGGAACTCCTACGAGCAGTACTTC. This codes for CASSLGPGNSYEQYF.

The rearrangement links TRBV18 to TRBJ2-1; D tentatively fits TRBD1 or TRBD2 (6 bases each). The CDR3 spans 13 residues. Germline V CDR1 and CDR2: KGHSH, LQKENI. Between the trimmed V and J ends, which lost 4 bases and 9 bases, there was a span of 13 bases. The DNA for the CDR3 is TGTGCCAGCTCACGGGTGGGGGGCGTTGAGCAGTTCTTC. Amino acids: CASSRVGGVEQFF.

V gene TRBV4-1 combines with J gene TRBJ2-2; D call uncertain. This CDR3 has 14 residues. Trimming took 5 bases from V and 9 from J, leaving 16 bases between them. CDR1 is MGHRA and CDR2 is YSYEKL in the germline V gene. Here the CDR3 reads CASSTAGPPRELFF. The DNA of the CDR3 is TGCGCCAGCAGCACCGCCGGGCCCCCCCGGGAGCTGTTTTTT.

This chain uses TRBV6-5 with TRBJ1-1, with D maybe TRBD1 (5 bases). CDR1 is MNHEY, CDR2 SVGAGI, per germline. Trimming pared 7 bases from V and 2 bases from J, leaving 11 bases between. This CDR3 has 13 residues. CDR3 DNA sequence: TGTGCCAGCACCCCGACAGCCAACACTGAAGCTTTCTTT. This gives the protein CASTPTANTEAFF.

The count of this clone is one. This chain joins TRBV18 and TRBJ2-5; 9 bases are a match to TRBD1. V gave up 2 bases and J gave up 2 bases; unmatched junction bases: 0. The CDR3 is made up of 14 amino acids. CDR1 and CDR2 (germline): KGHSH, LQKENI. The CDR3 is CASSPGTGQETQYF. For the CDR3, the DNA is TGTGCCAGCTCACCAGGGACAGGGCAAGAGACCCAGTACTTC.

The rearrangement links TRBV7-3 to TRBJ1-1; 10 bases fit TRBD1. The CDR3 totals 18 residues. Losses at the gene ends were 5 bases for V and 9 bases for J; bases not matched to a gene: 21. Germline CDR1 and CDR2: SGHTA and FQGTGA. The CDR3 coding sequence is TGTGCCAGCAGCCCATTAGTTGAACTCGGACAGGGGGGTTCAAAAGCTTTCTTT. Protein product: CASSPLVELGQGGSKAFF. Together with reference TRBV7-3 and TRBJ1-1, the CDR3 gives the full variable domain: GAGVSQTPSNKVTEKGKYVELRCDPISGHTALYWYRQSLGQGPEFLIYFQGTGAADDSGLPNDRFFAVRPEGSVSTLKIQRTERGDSAVYLCASSPLVELGQGGSKAFFGQGTRLTVV.

V is TRBV6-1 and J is TRBJ2-1, with 9 nucleotides matching TRBD2. Germline-derived CDR1 and CDR2 are MNHNS and SASEGT. The CDR3 covers 15 residues. V lost 3 bases to trimming and J lost 5 bases; unmatched junction nucleotides: 5. CDR3 bases: TGTGCCAGCAGTGACGTGACTAGCGGAAACAATGAGCAGTTCTTC. Translation gives CASSDVTSGNNEQFF.

The chain uses TRBV7-9 and TRBJ2-4; 11 nucleotides agree with TRBD2. This CDR3 spans 18 amino acids. V lost 1 base to trimming and J lost 0 bases; unmatched junction nucleotides: 5. Germline V gene data show CDR1 as SEHNR and CDR2 as FQNEAQ (reference sequence). The CDR3 bases are TGTGCCAGCAGCTTAGGTTGGGGACTAGCGGTAGCCAAAAACATTCAGTACTTC. Translating it yields CASSLGWGLAVAKNIQYF.